The text below deals with one T cell receptor (beta chain). Its cognate antigen has yet to be identified. The sample holds no much larger clone one base away, and base qualities are not on file. Taken with the paper, the label for time point translates to: baseline before oral tofacitinib. Lesional scalp punch biopsies and peripheral blood were obtained from alopecia areata patients. PBMCs were separated by density centrifugation and stained for CD3, CD4 and CD8, after which CD4+ and CD8+ T cells were sorted on a FACSAria. To prepare the library, the immunoSEQ multiplex PCR assay was applied. To provide template for TCR sequencing, every sample had RNA extracted and reverse transcribed into cDNA. First-strand cDNA was synthesized with SuperScript III using a 2:1 mix of oligo-dT and random hexamers. A synthetic immune receptor repertoire was used to gauge amplification bias, and whatever bias remained was removed computationally. In the original analysis: Raw reads were preprocessed to remove errors, and CDR3 was defined by IMGT conventions from the conserved cysteine to phenylalanine. Clonality was computed as 1 minus the Shannon entropy, with the entropy normalized by log2 of the number of productive unique TCRs. Whether each scalp clone was CD4 or CD8 was inferred by checking scalp TCRbeta sequences against the CD4 and CD8 repertoires from sorted blood. TCRdb provides this immuneACCESS table in a form limited to in-frame rearrangements. Some clones are lacking; in checked studies, under half of them reflect an unresolved V gene, and why the rest are absent is not known. Clone size and the V and J calls come from that table; the DNA yielded D and trimming. This sample lists 160,000 or so clones; about 70% were detected once. The ten top clones hold about an eighth of the sample.

Germline trimming amounts to 1 base on V and 5 bases on J, with 9 as the count of junction bases outside the gene matches. Per the germline V gene, MGHRA is the CDR1 and YSYEKL is the CDR2. The CDR3 sequence holds 17 residues, the cysteine and phenylalanine included. Solely the CDR3 DNA is kept, with 51 bases framed from the first base. The data are from a study of CD8+ T cells in alopecia areata (dated by TCRdb to 2016 to 2019). For the wider study: The treated patients took part in an open-label pilot trial in which moderate-to-severe alopecia areata was treated with oral tofacitinib at 5 to 10 mg twice daily. Patients stayed on tofacitinib for 6 to 18 months and then had 6 months of follow-up off drug so that delayed response and recurrence could be assessed. High-throughput TCRbeta sequencing was used to examine T cell clonal expansion in alopecia areata in both the C3H/HeJ mouse model and human patients. On the human side, TCRbeta sequencing was run on scalp tissue and on sorted CD4+ and CD8+ peripheral blood T cells from healthy controls and from alopecia areata patients with either patchy or totalis/universalis disease. Patients on tofacitinib were biopsied at baseline and after 4 and 24 weeks of treatment, and several of the patients also had a later scalp biopsy. Scalp clonality was compared across normal scalp (n=4), patchy alopecia areata scalp (n=8), and alopecia totalis/universalis scalp (n=8). RNA came from the PAXgene miRNA kit for fixed scalp, the miRNeasy kit for PBMCs, and the RNeasy kit for mouse skin. TCRbeta CDR3 regions were amplified by immunoSEQ multiplex PCR using 35 Vbeta forward and 13 Jbeta reverse primers. Overall results and qualifications from the work: Unlike mouse skin, where gammadelta T cells dominate, normal human skin contains resident alphabeta T cells that get sequenced too, which complicates analysis of the scalp TCR repertoire. Lesional scalp, especially in alopecia totalis/universalis, showed higher clonality and more expanded CD8+ clones than normal scalp, suggesting antigenic drive. TCR sequences shared between patients were less clear than in mice, possibly partly because of HLA diversity in the patient population.

The material sequenced was CD8+ T cells sorted from blood, taken at week 0. This receptor was obtained from a human donor with alopecia areata. The chain is made from TRBV4-1 and TRBJ2-5; 11 junctional bases match TRBD2. DNA sequence: TGCGCCAGCAGCCAAGTCCTAGCGGGGGGCCGAAAGGAGACCCAGTACTTC. This sequence encodes CASSQVLAGGRKETQYF.